This TCR beta chain was profiled in a study of T cells expressing NK-cell markers. cDNA encoding TCR beta was synthesized via 5'RACE template switching incorporating UMIs. From its re-call of the 5' RACE reads, TCRdb lists each CDR3 protein once, without DNA. Here the sample table reports roughly 390,000 distinct CDR3 sequences. The source material was blood T cells: a sorted CD56 or NKG2C T cell subset, CD4+ or CD8+ T cells, or bulk PBMC T cells (not recorded which). This TCR was sampled from a man aged 18-69 years in good health.

The CDR3: CATSDTGGSYNEQFF. The chain has TRBV24-1 and TRBJ2-1; TCRdb calls TRBD1, which cannot be checked without DNA. Germline loops: CDR1 KGHDR, CDR2 SFDVKD. CDR3 size: 15 residues.